The text below deals with one T cell receptor beta chain. The CDR3 is 14 residues long. Investigators plated about 200,000 CFSE-labeled responder cells together with about 200,000 irradiated stimulator cells labeled with violet dye. This sample stems from a study of graft-versus-host responses after intestinal transplantation. Whole-study context: After anti-thymocyte globulin induction, recipients took tacrolimus and steroids for three to four years. Study-wide points: GvH clones were identified in recipient marrow, with some first appearing in ileum or blood.

Profiled with immunoSEQ multiplex PCR; TCRdb holds only in-frame clones, not every one. In the table there are some 21,000 clones, 30% to 40% of which are singletons. This chain links TRBV21-1 with TRBJ1-1. TRBV21-1 is deemed a pseudogene. The sequencing here drew on alloreactive CD8+ T cells from a mixed lymphocyte reaction culture, taken before intestinal transplant. Subset meaning: CFSE-low proliferating T cells sorted from roughly 6-day pre-transplant mixed lymphocyte reaction (GvH or HvG direction). This receptor was taken from a human patient who received an intestinal transplant. The CDR3 protein is CASSKEGMNTEAFF. The CDR3 bases are TGTGCCAGCAGCAAGGAGGGGATGAACACTGAAGCTTTCTTT.